Following are 23 T cell receptor beta chains from one sample sequenced in a study of identical twins. TCRdb itself ran the 5' RACE reads through MiXCR, one entry per CDR3 protein. The sample consists of approximately 690,000 distinct CDR3 sequences, approximately 6.1% of them appearing once. The specimen sequenced was naive T cells sorted from blood. Receptors originate from a man aged 18 to 35 in good health.

This clonotype has a count of ten or more. The gene calls are TRBV29-1 and TRBJ2-7, with 9 bases that match TRBD1. V was pared by 7 bases and J by 3 bases, with 10 bases of the junction left unmatched. The length of the CDR3 is 14 residues. CDR1 and CDR2 (germline): SQVTM, ANQGSEA. The CDR3 region has the DNA TGCAGCGCTGGGACAGGGAATACGTTCTACGAGCAGTACTTC. It yields the protein CSAGTGNTFYEQYF.

The chain employs TRBV29-1 and TRBJ2-1; TRBD2 matches 7 bases. Germline V gene lookup returns CDR1 SQVTM and CDR2 ANQGSEA. This CDR3 comprises 17 residues. The J segment lost 1 base and the V segment lost 0 bases, leaving 9 bases of the junction unmatched. The DNA of the CDR3 is TGCAGCGTTGAAGATCTTACTAGCGCGTATTCCTACAATGAGCAGTTCTTC. Translation: CSVEDLTSAYSYNEQFF.

This clonotype appeared many times. V is TRBV20-1 and J is TRBJ2-5, with TRBD2 as a possible D gene (5 bases). The CDR3 spans 14 residues. Deletions cut 6 bases from V and 4 bases from J, with 18 bases between. Germline loops: CDR1 DFQATT, CDR2 SNEGSKA (reference sequence). The CDR3 coding sequence is TGCAGTGCCACTAGGGCGGCCAAAGCAGAGACCCAGTACTTC. This codes for CSATRAAKAETQYF.

This chain joins TRBV12-3 or TRBV12-4 and TRBJ1-2; D is undetermined. The CDR3 extends over 14 amino acids. V shed 5 bases and J shed 5 bases, with 15 bases lying between them. The CDR3 nucleotides read TGTGCCAGCAGTCCCCAAGACGGAGCTTATGGCTACACCTTC. Residues: CASSPQDGAYGYTF.

This clonotype was observed many times. As DNA, the CDR3 is TGTGCCAGCAGTTTATTGGCGGAGTGGGAGACAGATACGCAGTATTTT. This sequence encodes CASSLLAEWETDTQYF. The genes are TRBV12-3 or TRBV12-4 and TRBJ2-3, with a tentative D call TRBD2 (5 bases). The CDR3 spans 16 residues. V was pared by 2 bases and J by 3 bases, with 15 bases between.

This clonotype has a count of ten or more. This chain uses TRBV5-1 with TRBJ2-3; TRBD2 aligns across 8 bases. CDR3 length equals 15 residues. The V and J ends lost 2 bases and 4 bases, in that order; junction bases with no gene match: 6. Germline V gene sequence: CDR1 SGHRS, CDR2 YFSETQ. The CDR3 DNA reads as TGCGCCAGCAGCTTCCCAGCGGGAGAAGCAGATACGCAGTATTTT. Protein: CASSFPAGEADTQYF.

CDR3 sequence: CAGGGQGPEQYF. CDR3 coding DNA: TGTGCCGGGGGGGGACAGGGACCCGAGCAGTACTTC. The chain uses TRBV30 and TRBJ2-7; 9 bases line up with TRBD1. The CDR3 is made up of 12 amino acids. Losses at the gene ends were 8 bases for V and 6 bases for J; bases not matched to a gene: 8. The germline gives CDR1 GTSNPN, CDR2 SVGIG (reference sequence). The full variable domain, its missing parts supplied by reference TRBV30 and TRBJ2-7, is SQTIHQWPATLVQPVGSPLSLECTVEGTSNPNLYWYRQAAGRGLQLLFYSVGIGQISSEVPQNLSASRPQDRQFILSSKKLLLSDSGFYLCAGGGQGPEQYFGPGTRLTVT.

This clonotype was seen many times. The chain links TRBV20-1 to TRBJ2-2; maybe TRBD2 (7 bases). Germline V gene data show CDR1 as DFQATT and CDR2 as SNEGSKA (reference sequence). The CDR3 contains 16 residues. Trimming pared 2 bases from V and 4 bases from J, leaving 17 bases between. In DNA, the CDR3 is TGCAGTGCTAGACCCGACCCCGGGGGGCCCACCGGGGAGCTGTTTTTT. Amino acids: CSARPDPGGPTGELFF.

This clonotype was counted at least ten times. The genes are TRBV20-1 and TRBJ2-3; 7 bases fit TRBD1. In germline, CDR1 is DFQATT, CDR2 SNEGSKA (reference sequence). This CDR3 is built from 17 residues. Trimming took 0 bases from V and 2 from J; bases not matched to a gene: 11. CDR3 loop: CSARDISKGAVTDTQYF. Written as DNA, the CDR3 is TGCAGTGCTAGAGACATAAGTAAGGGGGCCGTCACAGATACGCAGTATTTT.

This clonotype has a count of ten or more. This chain uses TRBV12-3 or TRBV12-4 with TRBJ1-6, with 7 bases that match TRBD1. V gave up 5 bases and J gave up 1 base; unmatched junction bases: 2. The CDR3 totals 15 residues. CDR3 DNA: TGTGCCAGCAGTAACAGGGGATCCTATAATTCACCCCTCCACTTT. Translation: CASSNRGSYNSPLHF.

This clonotype was counted many times. In DNA, the CDR3 is TGTGCCAGCAGCGTAGTCCCGGGGGCCTCCACGCAGTATTTT. Amino acids: CASSVVPGASTQYF. This sequence joins TRBV9 and TRBJ2-3; D assignment may be TRBD1 or TRBD2 (6 bases each). Germline-derived CDR1 and CDR2 are SGDLS and YYNGEE. Trimming removed 0 bases from V and 9 bases from J, with 14 bases in between. The CDR3 extends over 14 amino acids.

This clonotype has only a few counts. The chain uses TRBV6-5 and TRBJ1-1; 7 nucleotides align to TRBD1. J was trimmed by 0 bases and V by 0 bases; bases with no gene match: 4. Germline V gene sequence: CDR1 MNHEY, CDR2 SVGAGI. The CDR3 sequence is 16 residues long. This CDR3 reads CASSYSPGGLNTEAFF. In nucleotides, the CDR3 is TGTGCCAGCAGTTACTCCCCAGGGGGGCTGAACACTGAAGCTTTCTTT.

The CDR3 sequence is CSVELDRKVTDTQYF. CDR3 DNA sequence: TGCAGCGTTGAATTGGACAGGAAAGTGACAGATACGCAGTATTTT. The V gene is TRBV29-1, the J gene TRBJ2-3, with 7 nucleotides matching TRBD1. Germline V gives CDR1 SQVTM, CDR2 ANQGSEA. V dropped 2 bases and J dropped 3; count of bases not matched to a gene: 8. This CDR3 contains 15 residues.

This clonotype has only a few counts. The chain links TRBV12-3 or TRBV12-4 to TRBJ2-5; D is perhaps TRBD2 (6 bases). The V end lost 2 bases, the J end lost 5 bases, and 21 bases lay between the germline ends. The CDR3 extends over 17 amino acids. In nucleotides, the CDR3 is TGTGCCAGCAGTTTAATCCTGGGCGGTATCGGGGGTGAGACCCAGTACTTC. It codes for CASSLILGGIGGETQYF.

This clonotype was seen a few times. The V and J genes are TRBV24-1 and TRBJ2-2; either TRBD1 or TRBD2 may fit D (5 bases each). V lost 0 bases, J lost 1 base, and 8 bases lay in between. Germline CDR1 and CDR2: KGHDR and SFDVKD. This CDR3 is built from 16 residues. CDR3 nucleotides: TGTGCCACCAGTGATTTGGGGACGGAGAACACCGGGGAGCTGTTTTTT. The encoded protein is CATSDLGTENTGELFF.

This clonotype showed up just a few times. The chain employs TRBV5-1 and TRBJ1-2; 7 nucleotides align to TRBD1. From germline, CDR1 is SGHRS and CDR2 YFSETQ. Trimming cost V 2 bases and J 7 bases; bases outside gene matches: 14. The CDR3 has 16 residues. The CDR3 spells CASSFYPRTGDFGYTF. DNA of the CDR3: TGCGCCAGCAGCTTTTACCCTCGAACAGGGGATTTTGGCTACACCTTC.

At least ten counts were recorded for this clonotype. An end of the junction differs from the germline gene, which may be a read error. This chain connects TRBV5-4 to TRBJ2-1; 8 positions agree with TRBD1. This CDR3 has 11 residues. Germline loops: CDR1 SGHNT, CDR2 YYREEE (reference sequence). CDR3 in amino acids: CATHAGGHHVF. The DNA for the CDR3 is TGTGCCACCCATGCAGGGGGCCATCATGTCTTC.

This clonotype was recorded at least ten times. The rearrangement uses TRBV12-3 or TRBV12-4 and TRBJ2-2, with 12 positions matching TRBD1. The CDR3 has 18 residues. V dropped 2 bases and J dropped 4; count of bases not matched to a gene: 8. CDR3 sequence reads: CASSLSGQGASFTGELFF. The CDR3 DNA is TGTGCCAGCAGTTTATCGGGACAGGGGGCCAGCTTCACCGGGGAGCTGTTTTTT.

This clonotype was seen many times. The rearrangement joins TRBV10-3 to TRBJ1-5; a weak D match, TRBD1 (5 bases). Trimming removed 2 bases from V and 3 bases from J, with 8 bases in between. Germline lookup yields CDR1 ENHRY and CDR2 SYGVKD. The CDR3 length is 14 residues. CDR3 region: CAISEGGDNQPQHF. CDR3 nucleotides: TGTGCCATCAGTGAGGGAGGGGACAATCAGCCCCAGCATTTT.

The table lists this clonotype with a few counts. This chain connects TRBV12-3 or TRBV12-4 to TRBJ2-7; no clear D. The V gene lost 7 bases and the J gene lost 4 bases, with 17 bases spanning the gap. The CDR3 runs to 14 residues. CDR3 sequence (DNA): TGTGCCAGCACCCGGACGCCGGCGAAATACGAGCAGTACTTC. Translated, it gives CASTRTPAKYEQYF.

This clonotype was detected many times. CDR3 amino acids: CASSPIFRRTYEQYV. The DNA for the CDR3 is TGCGCCAGCAGCCCGATTTTCCGAAGGACCTACGAGCAGTACGTC. V and J are TRBV5-1 and TRBJ2-7; unclear D gene. Germline CDR1 is SGHRS and CDR2 is YFSETQ. The V gene lost 4 bases and the J gene lost 2 bases, with 16 bases spanning the gap. The CDR3 length is 15 residues.

The genes are TRBV18 and TRBJ2-3; no firm D call. V lost 0 bases and J 2 bases, leaving 12 bases between the germline ends. The CDR3 runs to 16 residues. CDR1 is KGHSH, CDR2 LQKENI, per germline. The CDR3 is CASSPPASVSTDTQYF. The CDR3 bases are TGTGCCAGCTCACCACCGGCCAGCGTTTCCACAGATACGCAGTATTTT. Full variable domain (missing parts from reference TRBV18 and TRBJ2-3): NAGVMQNPRHLVRRRGQEARLRCSPMKGHSHVYWYRQLPEEGLKFMVYLQKENIIDESGMPKERFSAEFPKEGPSILRIQQVVRGDSAAYFCASSPPASVSTDTQYFGPGTRLTVL.

This clonotype showed up many times. The J gene is TRBJ2-1, the V gene TRBV5-6; D possibly corresponds to TRBD1 (5 bases). This CDR3 contains 12 residues. V shed 7 bases and J shed 9 bases, with 14 bases lying between them. The germline CDR1 and CDR2 sequences are SGHDT and YYEEEE. CDR3 sequence reads: CASYRQTFEQFF. The CDR3 DNA reads as TGTGCCAGCTACCGACAGACATTTGAGCAGTTCTTC.